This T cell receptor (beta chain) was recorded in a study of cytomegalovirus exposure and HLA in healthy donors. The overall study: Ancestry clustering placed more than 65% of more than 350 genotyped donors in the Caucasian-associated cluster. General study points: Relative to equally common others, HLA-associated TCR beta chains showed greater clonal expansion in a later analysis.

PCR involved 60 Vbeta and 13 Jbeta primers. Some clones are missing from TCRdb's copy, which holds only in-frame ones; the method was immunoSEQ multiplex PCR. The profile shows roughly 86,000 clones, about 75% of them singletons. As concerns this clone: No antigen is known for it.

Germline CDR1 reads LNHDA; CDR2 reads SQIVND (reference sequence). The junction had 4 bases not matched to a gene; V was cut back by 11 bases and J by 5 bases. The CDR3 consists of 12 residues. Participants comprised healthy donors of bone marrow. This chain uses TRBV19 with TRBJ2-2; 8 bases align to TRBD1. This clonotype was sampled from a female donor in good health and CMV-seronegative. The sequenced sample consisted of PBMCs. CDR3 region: CASDRETGELFF. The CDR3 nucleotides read TGTGCCTCGGACAGGGAAACCGGGGAGCTGTTTTTT.